The 19 T cell receptor beta chains below were found in one sample sequenced in a study of T-cell reconstitution after alpha-beta-depleted transplantation in children. Molecular barcoding with unique molecular identifiers was used for the TCRbeta library. TCRdb used MiXCR to reprocess the PCR reads, holding one entry per CDR3 protein. The profile shows 90,000 to 100,000 distinct CDR3 sequences, more than 20% of them singletons. This sample comprised PBMCs, obtained before TCRalphabeta/CD19-depleted stem cell transplant. These receptors all stem from a boy between 2 and 10 years old with acute lymphoblastic leukemia, due to receive a stem cell transplant.

This clonotype was detected a few times. The chain is built from TRBV5-6 and TRBJ1-1, with TRBD1 matching over 8 bases. V dropped 5 bases and J dropped 4; count of bases not matched to a gene: 10. The germline CDR1 and CDR2 sequences are SGHDT and YYEEEE. The CDR3 extends over 15 amino acids. The chain's CDR3 is CASSRTGNPGTEAFF. CDR3 in DNA: TGTGCCAGCAGTCGGACAGGGAATCCAGGCACTGAAGCTTTCTTT.

The chain employs TRBV5-6 and TRBJ2-5; a weak D match, TRBD2 (5 bases). The V gene lost 1 base and the J gene lost 5 bases, with 21 bases spanning the gap. CDR1 and CDR2 from the germline V gene are SGHDT and YYEEEE. CDR3 length: 17 amino acids. The CDR3 DNA is TGTGCCAGCAGCTTGTTTATACGGGATTACAGTTCCGAGACCCAGTACTTC. Residues: CASSLFIRDYSSETQYF.

This clonotype was detected only a few times. In nucleotides, the CDR3 is TGTGCCAGCAGTTTATCTAGCGGAGGGGCGTTTGGGTTCTTC. It encodes CASSLSSGGAFGFF. The V call is TRBV12-3 or TRBV12-4, the J call TRBJ2-1, with 7 bases lining up with TRBD2. This CDR3 has 14 amino acids. The junction had 13 bases not matched to a gene; V was cut back by 2 bases and J by 15 bases.

Many counts were recorded for this clonotype. V is TRBV5-1 and J is TRBJ1-1, with a tentative D call TRBD1 (5 bases). This CDR3 comprises 15 residues. Trimming took off 0 bases at V and 5 bases at J, with 14 bases between the two ends. Germline V lookup: CDR1 SGHRS, CDR2 YFSETQ. The chain's CDR3 is CASSLGGVKPTEAFF. The CDR3 DNA reads as TGCGCCAGCAGCTTGGGAGGGGTAAAGCCAACTGAAGCTTTCTTT.

V gene TRBV20-1 combines with J gene TRBJ2-3; 8 bases match TRBD1. Germline CDR1 DFQATT, CDR2 SNEGSKA (reference sequence). The J segment lost 1 base and the V segment lost 6 bases, leaving 9 bases of the junction unmatched. This CDR3 region has 15 residues. This CDR3 reads CSALRTGPGTDTQYF. The CDR3 region has the DNA TGCAGTGCCCTCCGGACAGGGCCGGGCACAGATACGCAGTATTTT.

This clonotype was seen more than once but under ten times. This rearrangement joins TRBV7-2 to TRBJ2-7; no clear D gene. In germline, CDR1 is SGHTA, CDR2 FQGNSA. CDR3 length: 14 residues. Trimming cost V 1 base and J 7 bases, with 14 bases left between them. The CDR3: CASSLVDGRAEQYF. The CDR3 bases are TGTGCCAGCAGCTTAGTGGACGGTAGGGCGGAGCAGTACTTC. Full variable domain (outside the CDR3, taken from reference TRBV7-2 and TRBJ2-7): GAGVSQSPSNKVTEKGKDVELRCDPISGHTALYWYRQSLGQGLEFLIYFQGNSAPDKSGLPSDRFSAERTGGSVSTLTIQRTQQEDSAVYLCASSLVDGRAEQYFGPGTRLTVT.

The chain employs TRBV6-2 or TRBV6-3 and TRBJ2-3; D gene ambiguous. This CDR3 has 14 residues. Looked up from germline, CDR1 is MNHEY and CDR2 is SVGEGT. Between the trimmed V and J ends, which lost 5 bases and 2 bases, there was a span of 11 bases. Written as DNA, the CDR3 is TGTGCCAGCAGTGGCAGCTCATACACAGATACGCAGTATTTT. Encoded protein: CASSGSSYTDTQYF.

This clonotype was counted a few times. The chain recombines TRBV20-1 with TRBJ2-3; TRBD2 aligns across 8 bases. Unmatched junction bases numbered 4, after V lost 1 base and J lost 1 base. From germline, CDR1 is DFQATT and CDR2 SNEGSKA (reference sequence). The CDR3 totals 15 residues. CDR3 loop: CSARGATSGTDTQYF. The CDR3 DNA sequence: TGCAGTGCTAGAGGGGCGACTAGCGGCACAGATACGCAGTATTTT.

DNA for the CDR3: TGTGCCAGCAGCCAAAGACGAAAACTAGCGGAGCATAGAACCGGGGAGCTGTTTTTT. It yields the protein CASSQRRKLAEHRTGELFF. The chain combines TRBV4-2 with TRBJ2-2, with TRBD2 identical over 8 bases. Unmatched junction bases numbered 16, after V lost 2 bases and J lost 5 bases. CDR1 is LGHNA, CDR2 YNFKEQ, per germline. The CDR3 runs to 19 residues.

The rearrangement links TRBV20-1 to TRBJ2-7, with D unresolved. The CDR3 is made up of 13 amino acids. In germline, CDR1 is DFQATT, CDR2 SNEGSKA (reference sequence). The V gene lost 6 bases and the J gene lost 5 bases, with 17 bases spanning the gap. CDR3 sequence (DNA): TGCAGTGCCCAACGGAGTGCAGCCCACGAGCAGTACTTC. Translated, it gives CSAQRSAAHEQYF.

This clonotype was detected once. CDR3 region: CATSAWGLAGGAPSQETQYF. CDR3 nucleotide sequence: TGTGCCACCTCGGCTTGGGGACTAGCGGGAGGGGCCCCTTCCCAAGAGACCCAGTACTTC. This chain uses TRBV6-2 or TRBV6-3 with TRBJ2-5; TRBD2 agrees at 16 bases. CDR1 is MNHEY and CDR2 is SVGEGT in the germline V gene. With 10 bases clipped from V and 1 base from J, the junction kept 18 bases outside the gene matches. CDR3 size: 20 residues.

The rearrangement uses TRBV3-1 and TRBJ2-6; D is undetermined. Deletions cut 3 bases from V and 0 bases from J, with 9 bases between. Germline values: CDR1 LGHDT, CDR2 YNNKEL (reference sequence). This CDR3 is 16 amino acids long. The CDR3 coding sequence is TGTGCCAGCAGCCACAGGATTTTCTCTGGGGCCAACGTCCTGACTTTC. Translating gives CASSHRIFSGANVLTF.

A few counts support this clonotype. The genes are TRBV2 and TRBJ2-7; D perhaps matches TRBD1 (5 bases). The CDR3 runs 13 residues. CDR1 SNHLY and CDR2 FYNNEI come from the germline V gene. Trimming took off 2 bases at V and 3 bases at J, with 8 bases between the two ends. The CDR3 spells CASSEQGFYEQYF. CDR3 nucleotides: TGTGCCAGCAGTGAACAGGGCTTCTACGAGCAGTACTTC.

The V call is TRBV3-1, the J call TRBJ2-7; 8 bases agree with TRBD2. Germline V lookup: CDR1 LGHDT, CDR2 YNNKEL (reference sequence). CDR3 length: 17 residues. J gave up 4 bases and V 11 bases, and 22 bases lay outside the gene matches. The CDR3 DNA follows: TGTGCCTGCTGCCAAGACGAGGGTACTAGCGGCGGGTACGAGCAGTACTTC. Its translation: CACCQDEGTSGGYEQYF.

This clonotype was seen more than once but under ten times. The rearrangement joins TRBV10-3 to TRBJ2-3, with TRBD1 matching over 9 bases. This CDR3 is 15 amino acids long. Germline V CDR1 and CDR2: ENHRY, SYGVKD. J gave up 6 bases and V 0 bases, and 4 bases lay outside the gene matches. CDR3 in DNA: TGTGCCATCAGTGAGTCGGGACAGGGTTCGGATACGCAGTATTTT. Translated, it gives CAISESGQGSDTQYF.

This chain joins TRBV6-1 and TRBJ2-5; 7 nucleotides align to TRBD2. The CDR3 covers 17 residues. CDR1 is MNHNS and CDR2 is SASEGT in the germline V gene. Trimming removed 3 bases from V and 2 bases from J; junction bases left unmatched: 12. The CDR3 spells CASSDRLAEGWQETQYF. Here the CDR3 DNA reads TGTGCCAGCAGTGATCGCCTAGCGGAGGGATGGCAAGAGACCCAGTACTTC.

This clonotype came up a few times. V is TRBV5-1 and J is TRBJ1-1; D possibly corresponds to TRBD1 (6 bases). The ends were cut back, 4 bases at V and 5 bases at J, with 21 bases in the middle. From germline, CDR1 is SGHRS and CDR2 YFSETQ. CDR3 size: 16 residues. CDR3 bases: TGCGCCAGCAGCGAACAGGGAGTCTCGGTAAAAACTGAAGCTTTCTTT. Protein product: CASSEQGVSVKTEAFF.

This clonotype was observed a handful of times. The chain carries TRBV6-1 and TRBJ1-5; 8 bases match TRBD1. CDR1 is MNHNS and CDR2 is SASEGT in the germline V gene. The CDR3 spans 13 residues. With 7 bases clipped from V and 5 bases from J, the junction kept 4 bases outside the gene matches. This chain's CDR3 is CASTLDRDQPQHF. CDR3 DNA: TGTGCCAGCACCCTGGACAGGGATCAGCCCCAGCATTTT.

Turning to this clonotype: A junction end diverges from the germline sequence, so it may reflect a read error. The genes are TRBV10-2 and TRBJ2-5; unclear D gene. This CDR3 region has 14 residues. CDR1 and CDR2 from the germline V gene are WSHSY and SAAADI. The CDR3 region is CASSENGKQETPYF. The CDR3 DNA reads TGCGCCAGCAGTGAGAATGGCAAGCAAGAGACCCCGTACTTC.